This T cell receptor (beta chain) was captured by sequencing in a study of tumor-infiltrating lymphocytes in oesophageal squamous cell carcinoma. TCRdb reanalysed the PCR reads using MiXCR and keeps one entry per CDR3 protein. The sample consists of 15,000 or so distinct CDR3 sequences, more than 45% of them appearing once. Comment on this clonotype: The DNA is left out, because the CDR3 cannot be placed on it with certainty; the CDR3 is given as TCRdb lists it.

This clonotype was obtained from a female donor with esophageal squamous cell carcinoma. Input material: esophageal tumor tissue.

CDR3 sequence: CASSHLRF. The chain employs TRBV7-2 and TRBJ2-6. The CDR3 has 8 residues if both end residues are counted. Per germline, CDR1 SGHTA and CDR2 FQGNSA.